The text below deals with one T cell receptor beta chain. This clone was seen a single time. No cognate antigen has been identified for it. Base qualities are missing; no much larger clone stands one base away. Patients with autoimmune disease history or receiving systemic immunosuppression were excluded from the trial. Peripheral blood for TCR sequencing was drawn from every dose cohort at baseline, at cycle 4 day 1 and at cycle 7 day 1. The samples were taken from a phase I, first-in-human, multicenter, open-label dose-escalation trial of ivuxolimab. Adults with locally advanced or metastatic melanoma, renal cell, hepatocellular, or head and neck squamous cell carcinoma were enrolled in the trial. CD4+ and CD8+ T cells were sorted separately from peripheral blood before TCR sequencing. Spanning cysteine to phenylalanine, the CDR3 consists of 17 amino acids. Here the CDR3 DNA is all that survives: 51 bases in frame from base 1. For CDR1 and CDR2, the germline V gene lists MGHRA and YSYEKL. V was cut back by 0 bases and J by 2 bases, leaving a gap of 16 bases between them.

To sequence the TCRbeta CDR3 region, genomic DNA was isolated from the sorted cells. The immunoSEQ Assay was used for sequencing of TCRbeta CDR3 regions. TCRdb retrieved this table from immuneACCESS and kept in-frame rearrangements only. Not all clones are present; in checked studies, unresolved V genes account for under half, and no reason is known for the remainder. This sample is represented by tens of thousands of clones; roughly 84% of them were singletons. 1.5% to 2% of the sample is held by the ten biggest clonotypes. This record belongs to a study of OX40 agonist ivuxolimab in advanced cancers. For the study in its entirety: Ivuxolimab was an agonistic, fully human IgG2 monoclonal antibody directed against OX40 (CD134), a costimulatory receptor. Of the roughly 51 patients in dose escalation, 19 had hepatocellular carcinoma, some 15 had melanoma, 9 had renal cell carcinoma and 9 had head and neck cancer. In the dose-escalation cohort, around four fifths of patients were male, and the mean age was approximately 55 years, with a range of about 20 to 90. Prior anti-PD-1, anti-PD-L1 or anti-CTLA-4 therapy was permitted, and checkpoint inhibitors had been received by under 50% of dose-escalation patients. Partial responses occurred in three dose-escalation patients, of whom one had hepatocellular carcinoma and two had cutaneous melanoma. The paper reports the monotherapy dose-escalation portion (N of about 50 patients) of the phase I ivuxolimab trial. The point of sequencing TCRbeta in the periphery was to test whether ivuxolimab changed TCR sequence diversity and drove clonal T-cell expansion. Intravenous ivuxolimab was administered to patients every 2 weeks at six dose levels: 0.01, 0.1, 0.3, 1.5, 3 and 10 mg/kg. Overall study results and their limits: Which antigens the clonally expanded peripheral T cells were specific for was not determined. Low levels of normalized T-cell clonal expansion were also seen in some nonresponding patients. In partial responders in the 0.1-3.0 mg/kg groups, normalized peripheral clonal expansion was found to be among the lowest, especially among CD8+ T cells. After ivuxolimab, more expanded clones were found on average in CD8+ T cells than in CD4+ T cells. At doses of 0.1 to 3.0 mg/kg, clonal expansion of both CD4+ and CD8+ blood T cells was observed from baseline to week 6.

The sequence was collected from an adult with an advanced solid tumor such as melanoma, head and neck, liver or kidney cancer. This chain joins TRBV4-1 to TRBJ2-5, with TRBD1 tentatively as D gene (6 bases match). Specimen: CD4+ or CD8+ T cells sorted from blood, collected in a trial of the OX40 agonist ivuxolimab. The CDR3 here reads CASSQDPSDSAQETQYF. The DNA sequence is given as TGCGCCAGCAGCCAAGATCCCTCGGACAGCGCTCAAGAGACCCAGTACTTC.